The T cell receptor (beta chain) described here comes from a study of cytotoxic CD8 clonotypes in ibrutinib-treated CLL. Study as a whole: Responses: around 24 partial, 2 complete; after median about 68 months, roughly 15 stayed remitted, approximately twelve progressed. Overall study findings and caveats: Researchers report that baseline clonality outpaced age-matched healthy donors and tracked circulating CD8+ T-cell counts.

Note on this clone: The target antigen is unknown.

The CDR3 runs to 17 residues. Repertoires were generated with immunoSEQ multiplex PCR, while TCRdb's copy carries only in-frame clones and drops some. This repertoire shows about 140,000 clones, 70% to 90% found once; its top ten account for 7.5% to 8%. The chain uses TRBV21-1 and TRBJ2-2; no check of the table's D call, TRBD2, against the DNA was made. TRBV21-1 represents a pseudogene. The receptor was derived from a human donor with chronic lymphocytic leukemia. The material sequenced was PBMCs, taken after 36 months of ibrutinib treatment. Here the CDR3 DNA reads TGTGCCAGCAGCAAAGAGGAGGTCGGGGAAGACACCGGGGAGCTGTTTTTT. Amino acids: CASSKEEVGEDTGELFF.